This T cell receptor beta chain was sequenced in a study of cytomegalovirus exposure and HLA in healthy donors. Study-level results: No immune exposure information besides CMV serostatus was available. TRBV6-2, TRBV6-3 and some other V segments were unresolvable in 87-base-pair reads.

Germline V gives CDR1 SGDLS, CDR2 YYNGEE. Trimming removed 2 bases from V and 5 bases from J, with 31 bases in between. CDR3 length: 21 residues. Of note for this clone: The antigen is undetermined.

In the PCR, 60 Vbeta and 13 Jbeta primers were used. Original methodology: A follow-up analysis tallied about 88 million unique TCR beta chains, approximately 11 million shared. Only in-frame clones appear in the TCRdb table, and some are missing; sequencing was by immunoSEQ multiplex PCR. The V and J calls and the clone size are those of that table, but D and trimming were determined from the DNA. The sample yields under 200,000 clones, around 75% seen once. The origin of this receptor is a man aged 18 to 30 in good health and CMV-seronegative. The sequenced sample was PBMCs. The chain has TRBV9 and TRBJ2-2; perhaps TRBD2 as D (6 bases). The CDR3 loop is CASSVSTRVGSGDAGTGELFF. The CDR3, as DNA: TGTGCCAGCAGCGTCTCCACCCGCGTAGGCTCGGGAGATGCGGGGACCGGGGAGCTGTTTTTT. Combining the CDR3 with reference TRBV9 and TRBJ2-2 gives the whole variable domain DSGVTQTPKHLITATGQRVTLRCSPRSGDLSVYWYQQSLDQGLQFLIQYYNGEERAKGNILERFSAQQFPDLHSELNLSSLELGDSALYFCASSVSTRVGSGDAGTGELFFGEGSRLTVL.